This TCR beta chain comes out of a study of shared clonotypes between healthy human individuals. Study-wide points: A handful of donors showed sharing of approximately 5% of naive CD4 clonotypes. In contrast to clonotypes shared by all four donors, non-shared clonotypes had lower generation probabilities. Depth was large, yet rarefaction showed that sorted-subset sequencing was incomplete.

Healthy HIV-negative adults with no recent acute infections or vaccinations were recruited as donors. Regarding this clone: The antigen is not known.

Sequenced by immunoSEQ multiplex PCR; TCRdb stores in-frame clones only, minus some. The sample holds 1 million to 1.2 million clones, 77% seen once. Looked up from germline, CDR1 is MRHNA and CDR2 is SNTAGT. The length of the CDR3 is 16 residues. Trimming cost V 3 bases and J 9 bases, with 22 bases left between them. The sample was memory CD4+ T cells from PBMCs. As to subset: CD45RA-negative fraction. The TCR sequence derives from a man aged 18 to 30 in good health. Some clones in this sample may be carry-over from other donors' samples. The chain is built from TRBV6-4 and TRBJ2-3, with D possibly being TRBD2 (5 bases). The CDR3 is CASSDFGSGETGTQYF. The CDR3 coding sequence is TGTGCCAGCAGTGATTTCGGCAGCGGCGAGACTGGGACGCAGTATTTT.